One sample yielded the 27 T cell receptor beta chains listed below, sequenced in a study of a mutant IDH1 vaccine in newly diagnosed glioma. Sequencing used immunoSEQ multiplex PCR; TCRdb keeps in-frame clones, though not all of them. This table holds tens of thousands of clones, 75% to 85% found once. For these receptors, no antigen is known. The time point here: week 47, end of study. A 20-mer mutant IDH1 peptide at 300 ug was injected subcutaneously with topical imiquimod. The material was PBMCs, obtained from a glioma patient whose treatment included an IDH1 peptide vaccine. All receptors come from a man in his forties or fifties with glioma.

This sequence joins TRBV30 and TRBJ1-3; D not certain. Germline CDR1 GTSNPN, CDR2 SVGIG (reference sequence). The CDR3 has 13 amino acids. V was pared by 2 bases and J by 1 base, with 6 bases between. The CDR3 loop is CAWSRSSGNTIYF. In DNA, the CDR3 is TGTGCCTGGAGTCGAAGTTCTGGAAACACCATATATTTT.

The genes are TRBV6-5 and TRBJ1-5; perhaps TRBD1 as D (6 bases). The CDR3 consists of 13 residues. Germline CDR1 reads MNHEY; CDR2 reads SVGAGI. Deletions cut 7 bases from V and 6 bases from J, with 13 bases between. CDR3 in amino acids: CASNGGSGQPQHF. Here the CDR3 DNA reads TGTGCCAGCAACGGGGGCTCCGGTCAGCCCCAGCATTTT.

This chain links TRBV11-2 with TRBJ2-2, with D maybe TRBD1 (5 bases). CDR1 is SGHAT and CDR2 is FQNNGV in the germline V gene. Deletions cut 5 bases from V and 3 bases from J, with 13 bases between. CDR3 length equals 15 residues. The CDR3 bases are TGTGCCAGCAGCCCCACGGGCAGGGACACCGGGGAGCTGTTTTTT. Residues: CASSPTGRDTGELFF.

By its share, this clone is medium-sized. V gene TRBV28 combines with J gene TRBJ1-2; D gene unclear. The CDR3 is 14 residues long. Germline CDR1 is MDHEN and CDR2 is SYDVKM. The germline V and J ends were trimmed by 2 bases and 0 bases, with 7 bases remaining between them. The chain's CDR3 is CASSLLRANYGYTF. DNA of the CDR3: TGTGCCAGCAGTTTACTTCGGGCTAACTATGGCTACACCTTC.

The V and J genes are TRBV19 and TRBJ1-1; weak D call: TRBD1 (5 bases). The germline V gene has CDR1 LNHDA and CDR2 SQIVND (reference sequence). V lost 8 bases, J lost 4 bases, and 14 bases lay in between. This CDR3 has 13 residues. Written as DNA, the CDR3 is TGTGCCAGTCGCCGGGGGGTCGCCACTGAAGCTTTCTTT. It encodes CASRRGVATEAFF.

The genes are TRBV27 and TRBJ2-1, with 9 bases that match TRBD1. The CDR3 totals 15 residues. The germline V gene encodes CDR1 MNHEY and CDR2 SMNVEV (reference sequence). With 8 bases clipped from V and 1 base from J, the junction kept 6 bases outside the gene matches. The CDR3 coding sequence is TGTGCCAGCGGGACAGGGCGAGGTTCCTACAATGAGCAGTTCTTC. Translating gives CASGTGRGSYNEQFF.

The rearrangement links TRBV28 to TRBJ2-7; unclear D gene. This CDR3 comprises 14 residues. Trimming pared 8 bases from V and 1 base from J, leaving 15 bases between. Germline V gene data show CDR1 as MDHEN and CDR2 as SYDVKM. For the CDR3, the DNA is TGTGCCAGCGGCGCAGGAGCGTGGTCCTACGAGCAGTACTTC. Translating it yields CASGAGAWSYEQYF.

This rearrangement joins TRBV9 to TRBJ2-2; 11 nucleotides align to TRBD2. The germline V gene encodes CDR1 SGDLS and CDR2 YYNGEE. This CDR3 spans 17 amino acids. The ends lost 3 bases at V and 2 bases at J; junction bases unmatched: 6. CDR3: CASSATGTSGNTGELFF. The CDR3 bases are TGTGCCAGCAGCGCCACCGGGACTAGCGGTAACACCGGGGAGCTGTTTTTT.

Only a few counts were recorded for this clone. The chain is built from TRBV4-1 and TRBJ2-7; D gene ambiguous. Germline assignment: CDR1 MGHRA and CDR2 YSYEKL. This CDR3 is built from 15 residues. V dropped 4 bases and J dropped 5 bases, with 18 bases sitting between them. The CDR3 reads CASSPFRTTRDEQYF. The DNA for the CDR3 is TGCGCCAGCAGCCCTTTCAGGACCACCCGAGACGAGCAGTACTTC.

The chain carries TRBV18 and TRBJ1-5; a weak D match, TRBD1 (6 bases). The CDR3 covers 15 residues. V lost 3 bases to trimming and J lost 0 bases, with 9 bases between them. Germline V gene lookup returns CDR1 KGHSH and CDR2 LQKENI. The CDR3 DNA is TGTGCCAGCTCACCGGGGGCAAATAGCAATCAGCCCCAGCATTTT. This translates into CASSPGANSNQPQHF.

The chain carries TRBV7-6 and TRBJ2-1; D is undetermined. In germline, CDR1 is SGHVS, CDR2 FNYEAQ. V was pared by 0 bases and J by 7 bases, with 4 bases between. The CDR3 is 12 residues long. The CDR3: CASSLARNEQFF. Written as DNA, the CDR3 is TGTGCCAGCAGCTTAGCCAGAAATGAGCAGTTCTTC.

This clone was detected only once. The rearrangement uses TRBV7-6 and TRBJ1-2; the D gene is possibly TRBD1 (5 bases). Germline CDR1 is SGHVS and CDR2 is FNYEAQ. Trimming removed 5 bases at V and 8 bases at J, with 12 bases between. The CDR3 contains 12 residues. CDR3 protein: CASSPDWGGYTF. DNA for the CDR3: TGTGCCAGCAGCCCCGATTGGGGGGGCTACACCTTC.

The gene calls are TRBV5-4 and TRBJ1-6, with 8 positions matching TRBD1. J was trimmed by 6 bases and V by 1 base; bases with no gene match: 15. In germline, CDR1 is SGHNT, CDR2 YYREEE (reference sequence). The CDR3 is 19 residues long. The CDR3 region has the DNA TGTGCCAGCAGCTTGTCTATTTTTGGAGGACAGGGACGTAATTCACCCCTCCACTTT. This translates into CASSLSIFGGQGRNSPLHF.

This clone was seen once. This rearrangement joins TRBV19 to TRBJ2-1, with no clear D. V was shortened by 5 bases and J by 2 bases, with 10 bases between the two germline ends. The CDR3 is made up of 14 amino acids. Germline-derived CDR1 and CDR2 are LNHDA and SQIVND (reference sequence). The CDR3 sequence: CASSHLIAYNEQFF. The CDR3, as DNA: TGTGCCAGTAGTCATCTAATAGCCTACAATGAGCAGTTCTTC.

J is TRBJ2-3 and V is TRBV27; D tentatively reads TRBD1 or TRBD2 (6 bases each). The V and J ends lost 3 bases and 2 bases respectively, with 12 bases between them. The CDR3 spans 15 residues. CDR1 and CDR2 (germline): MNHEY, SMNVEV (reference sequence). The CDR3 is CASSFSGAYTDTQYF. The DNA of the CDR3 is TGTGCCAGCAGTTTTTCGGGGGCCTACACAGATACGCAGTATTTT.

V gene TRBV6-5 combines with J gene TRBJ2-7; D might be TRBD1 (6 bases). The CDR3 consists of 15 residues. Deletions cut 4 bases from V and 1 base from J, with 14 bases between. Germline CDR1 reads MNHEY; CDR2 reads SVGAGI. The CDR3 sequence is CASSSHPQGSYEQYF. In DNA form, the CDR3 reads TGTGCCAGCAGTTCTCACCCACAGGGATCCTACGAGCAGTACTTC.

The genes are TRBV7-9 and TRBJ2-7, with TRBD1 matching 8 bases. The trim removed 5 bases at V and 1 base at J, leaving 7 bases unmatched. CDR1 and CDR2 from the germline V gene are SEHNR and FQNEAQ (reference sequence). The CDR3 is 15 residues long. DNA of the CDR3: TGTGCCAGCAGCCCCGGGACAGGCAAATCCTACGAGCAGTACTTC. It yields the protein CASSPGTGKSYEQYF.

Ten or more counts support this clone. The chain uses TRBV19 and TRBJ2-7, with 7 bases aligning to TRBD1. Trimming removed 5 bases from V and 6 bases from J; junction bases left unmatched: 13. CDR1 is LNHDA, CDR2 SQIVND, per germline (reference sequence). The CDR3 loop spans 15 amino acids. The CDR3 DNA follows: TGTGCCAGTAGTTCAACCGGGACAGCTCCAGGCGAGCAGTACTTC. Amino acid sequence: CASSSTGTAPGEQYF.

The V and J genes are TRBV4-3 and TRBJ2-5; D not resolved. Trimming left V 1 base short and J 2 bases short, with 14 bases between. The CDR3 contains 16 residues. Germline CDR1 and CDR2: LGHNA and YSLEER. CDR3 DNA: TGCGCCAGCAGCCAAGTTCTTGGATCTTCGCAAGAGACCCAGTACTTC. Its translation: CASSQVLGSSQETQYF.

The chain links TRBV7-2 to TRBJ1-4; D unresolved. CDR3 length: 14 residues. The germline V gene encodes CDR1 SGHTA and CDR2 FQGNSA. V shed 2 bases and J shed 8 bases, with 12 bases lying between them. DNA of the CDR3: TGTGCCAGCAGCTTATCTCCGGCGGACGAAAAACTGTTTTTT. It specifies CASSLSPADEKLFF.

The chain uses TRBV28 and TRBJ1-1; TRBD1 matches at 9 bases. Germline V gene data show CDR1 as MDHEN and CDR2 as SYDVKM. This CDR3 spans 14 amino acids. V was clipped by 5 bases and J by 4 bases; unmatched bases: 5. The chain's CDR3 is CASSLTGGLTEAFF. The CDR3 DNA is TGTGCCAGCAGTCTTACAGGGGGCCTCACTGAAGCTTTCTTT.

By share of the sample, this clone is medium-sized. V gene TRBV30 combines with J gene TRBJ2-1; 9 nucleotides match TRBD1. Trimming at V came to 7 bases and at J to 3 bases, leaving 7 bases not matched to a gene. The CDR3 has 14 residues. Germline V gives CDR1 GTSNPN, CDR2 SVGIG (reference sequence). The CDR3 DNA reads TGTGCCTTTCTCAAGACAGGGGGCTACAATGAGCAGTTCTTC. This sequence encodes CAFLKTGGYNEQFF.

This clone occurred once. This chain's CDR3 is CSVQRGTTDTQYF. For the CDR3, the DNA is TGCAGCGTCCAGCGGGGCACCACAGATACGCAGTATTTT. The chain combines TRBV29-1 with TRBJ2-3, with TRBD2 matching 7 bases. CDR1 is SQVTM and CDR2 is ANQGSEA in the germline V gene. The CDR3 totals 13 residues. V was pared by 6 bases and J by 2 bases, with 5 bases of the junction left unmatched.

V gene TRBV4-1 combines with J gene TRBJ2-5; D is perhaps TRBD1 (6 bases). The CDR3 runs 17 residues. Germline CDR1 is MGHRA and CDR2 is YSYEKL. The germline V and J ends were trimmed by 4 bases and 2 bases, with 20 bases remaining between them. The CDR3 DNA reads TGCGCCAGCAGCCTACAAGTGCCTCTGACAGGTCAAGAGACCCAGTACTTC. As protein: CASSLQVPLTGQETQYF.

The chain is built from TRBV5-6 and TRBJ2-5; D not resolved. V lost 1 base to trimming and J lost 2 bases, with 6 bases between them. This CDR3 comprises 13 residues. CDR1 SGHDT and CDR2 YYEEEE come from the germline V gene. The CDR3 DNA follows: TGTGCCAGCAGCTTGACTACGCAAGAGACCCAGTACTTC. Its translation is CASSLTTQETQYF.

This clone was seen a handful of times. CDR3 in DNA: TGCGCCAGCAGCTTGCCGAGCTCCTACGAGCAGTACTTC. This gives the protein CASSLPSSYEQYF. The V gene is TRBV5-1, the J gene TRBJ2-7; D is uncertain. The CDR3 runs 13 residues. Germline lookup yields CDR1 SGHRS and CDR2 YFSETQ. The V gene lost 1 base and the J gene lost 0 bases, with 5 bases spanning the gap.

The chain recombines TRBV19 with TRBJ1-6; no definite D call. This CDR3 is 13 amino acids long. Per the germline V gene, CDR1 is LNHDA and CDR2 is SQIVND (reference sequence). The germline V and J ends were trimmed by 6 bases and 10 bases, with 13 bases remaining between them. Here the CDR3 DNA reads TGTGCCAGTAGCCCTACACCTGAATCACCCCTCCACTTT. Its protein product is CASSPTPESPLHF.